Each of the 2 T cell receptor beta chains below was sequenced from the same sample in a study of shared clonotypes between healthy human individuals. CD45RO-negative, CCR7-positively selected cells formed the naive CD8 fraction, excluding terminally differentiated effector memory CD45RA+ cells. TCRdb's table, derived via immunoSEQ multiplex PCR, lists solely in-frame clones and lacks some. The table lists 1.5 million to 2.5 million clones, roughly 94% of them singletons. Material for sequencing was naive CD8+ T cells sorted from blood. Receptor source: a man between 18 and 35 years old in good health.

CDR3 nucleotide sequence: TGTGCCAGCAGTTTATCTACGGGACAGGCATTCGAGACCCAGTACTTC. The encoded protein is CASSLSTGQAFETQYF. The rearrangement joins TRBV27 to TRBJ2-5; 8 nucleotides line up with TRBD1. There are 16 residues in the CDR3. From germline, CDR1 is MNHEY and CDR2 SMNVEV (reference sequence). Unmatched junction bases numbered 8, after V lost 0 bases and J lost 5 bases.

The chain links TRBV7-9 to TRBJ2-7; 8 bases are shared with TRBD2. This CDR3 is 15 amino acids long. The V segment lost 0 bases and the J segment 4 bases; nucleotides outside the gene matches: 5. Germline assignment: CDR1 SEHNR and CDR2 FQNEAQ (reference sequence). DNA of the CDR3: TGTGCCAGCAGCTTAGCCAGCGGGAGTATATACGAGCAGTACTTC. Its protein is CASSLASGSIYEQYF.